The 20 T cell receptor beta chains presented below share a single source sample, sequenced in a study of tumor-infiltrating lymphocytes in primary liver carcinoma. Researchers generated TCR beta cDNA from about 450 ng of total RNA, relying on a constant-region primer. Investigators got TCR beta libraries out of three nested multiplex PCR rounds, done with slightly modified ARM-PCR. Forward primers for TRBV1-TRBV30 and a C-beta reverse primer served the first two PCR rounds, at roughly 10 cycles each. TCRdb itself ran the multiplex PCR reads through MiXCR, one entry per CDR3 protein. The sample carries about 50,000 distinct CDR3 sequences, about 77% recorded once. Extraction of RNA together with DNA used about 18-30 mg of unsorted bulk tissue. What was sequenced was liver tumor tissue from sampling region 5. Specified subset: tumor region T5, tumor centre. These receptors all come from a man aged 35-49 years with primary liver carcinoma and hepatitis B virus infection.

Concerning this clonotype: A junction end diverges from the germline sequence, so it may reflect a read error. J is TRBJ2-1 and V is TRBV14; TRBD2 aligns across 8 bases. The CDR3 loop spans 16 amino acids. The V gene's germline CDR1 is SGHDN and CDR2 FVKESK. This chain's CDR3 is CADSAVAGWVNNEHFF. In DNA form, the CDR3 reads TGTGCCGACAGTGCCGTAGCGGGATGGGTAAACAATGAGCACTTCTTC.

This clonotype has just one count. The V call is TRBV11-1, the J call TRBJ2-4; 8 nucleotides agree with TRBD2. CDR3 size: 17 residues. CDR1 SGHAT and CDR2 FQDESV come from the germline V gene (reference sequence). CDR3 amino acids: CVNSFPGISGTKNIQYF. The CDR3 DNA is TGTGTAAACAGCTTTCCCGGGATTAGCGGGACCAAAAACATTCAGTACTTC.

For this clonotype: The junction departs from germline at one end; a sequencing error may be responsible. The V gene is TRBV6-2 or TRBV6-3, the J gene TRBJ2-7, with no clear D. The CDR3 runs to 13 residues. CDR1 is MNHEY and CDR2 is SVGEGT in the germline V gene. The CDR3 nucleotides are TGTGCCAGCAGTTACGACGCACCCTACGAGCGGTACTTC. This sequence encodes CASSYDAPYERYF.

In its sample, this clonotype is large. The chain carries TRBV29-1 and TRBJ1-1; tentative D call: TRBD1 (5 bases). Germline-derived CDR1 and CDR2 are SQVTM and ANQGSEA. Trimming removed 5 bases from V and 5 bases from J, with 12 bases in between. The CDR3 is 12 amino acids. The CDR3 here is CSVRWGATEAFF. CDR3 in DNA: TGCAGCGTTCGATGGGGCGCGACTGAAGCTTTCTTT.

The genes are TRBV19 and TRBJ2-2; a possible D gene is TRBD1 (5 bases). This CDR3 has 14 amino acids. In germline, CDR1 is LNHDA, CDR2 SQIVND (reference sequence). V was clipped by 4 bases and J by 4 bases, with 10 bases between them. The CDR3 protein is CASSSTGSTGELFF. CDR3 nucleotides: TGTGCCAGTAGTAGCACAGGATCCACCGGGGAGCTGTTTTTT.

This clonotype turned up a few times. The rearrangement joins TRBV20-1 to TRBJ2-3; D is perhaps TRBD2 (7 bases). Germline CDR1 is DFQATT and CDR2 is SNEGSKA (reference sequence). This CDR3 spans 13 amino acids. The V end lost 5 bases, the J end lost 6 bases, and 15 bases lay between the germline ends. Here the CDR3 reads CSAPHGGLDTQYF. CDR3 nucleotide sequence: TGCAGTGCTCCCCACGGGGGGCTGGATACGCAGTATTTT.

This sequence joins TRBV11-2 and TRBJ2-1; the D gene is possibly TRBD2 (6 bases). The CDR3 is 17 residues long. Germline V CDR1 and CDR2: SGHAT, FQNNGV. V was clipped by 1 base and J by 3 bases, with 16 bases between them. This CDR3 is CASSLGMGGKFYNEQFF. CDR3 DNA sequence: TGTGCCAGCAGCTTAGGTATGGGCGGGAAGTTCTACAATGAGCAGTTCTTC.

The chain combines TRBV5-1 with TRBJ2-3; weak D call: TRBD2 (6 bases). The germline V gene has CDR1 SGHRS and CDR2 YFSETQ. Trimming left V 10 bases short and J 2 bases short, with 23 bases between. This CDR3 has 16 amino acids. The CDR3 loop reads CACCLARDSLTDTQYF. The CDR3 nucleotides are TGCGCCTGCTGCTTGGCCCGGGACTCCCTCACAGATACGCAGTATTTT.

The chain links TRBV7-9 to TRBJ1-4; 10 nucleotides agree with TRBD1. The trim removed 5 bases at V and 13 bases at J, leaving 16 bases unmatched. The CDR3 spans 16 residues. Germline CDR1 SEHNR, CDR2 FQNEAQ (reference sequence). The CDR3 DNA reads TGTGCCAGCAGCCATCCGGGACAGGGGAAAGGTGACAGACTGTTTTTT. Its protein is CASSHPGQGKGDRLFF. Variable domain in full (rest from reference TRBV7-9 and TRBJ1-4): DTGVSQNPRHKITKRGQNVTFRCDPISEHNRLYWYRQTLGQGPEFLTYFQNEAQLEKSRLLSDRFSAERPKGSFSTLEIQRTEQGDSAMYLCASSHPGQGKGDRLFFGSGTQLSVL.

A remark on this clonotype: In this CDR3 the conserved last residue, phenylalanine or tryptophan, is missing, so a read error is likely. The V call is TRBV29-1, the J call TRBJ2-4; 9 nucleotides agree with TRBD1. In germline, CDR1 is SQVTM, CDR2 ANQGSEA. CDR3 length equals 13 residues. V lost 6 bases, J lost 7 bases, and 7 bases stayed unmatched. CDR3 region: CSVCTGGGNIQYL. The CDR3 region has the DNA TGCAGCGTATGTACAGGGGGCGGGAACATTCAGTACCTC.

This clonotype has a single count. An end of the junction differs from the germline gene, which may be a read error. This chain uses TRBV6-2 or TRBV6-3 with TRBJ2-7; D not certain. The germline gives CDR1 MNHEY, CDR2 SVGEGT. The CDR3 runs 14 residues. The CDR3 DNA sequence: TGTGCCAACAGTCGCTACTCGACGTTCTACGAGCAGCACTTC. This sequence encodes CANSRYSTFYEQHF.

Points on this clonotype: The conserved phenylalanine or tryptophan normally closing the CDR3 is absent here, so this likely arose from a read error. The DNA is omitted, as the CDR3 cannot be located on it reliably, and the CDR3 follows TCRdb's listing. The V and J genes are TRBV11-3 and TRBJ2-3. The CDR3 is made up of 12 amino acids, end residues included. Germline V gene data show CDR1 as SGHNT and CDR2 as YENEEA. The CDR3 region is CASINNTDTRYS.

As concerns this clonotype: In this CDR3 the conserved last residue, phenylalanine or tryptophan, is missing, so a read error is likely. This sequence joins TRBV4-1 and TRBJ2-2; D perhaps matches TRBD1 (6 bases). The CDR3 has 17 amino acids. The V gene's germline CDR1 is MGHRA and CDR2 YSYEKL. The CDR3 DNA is TGCGTCAGCAGCCGATCCGTCCGGGACAAGAACACCGGGGAACTGTTTCTT. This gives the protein CVSSRSVRDKNTGELFL.

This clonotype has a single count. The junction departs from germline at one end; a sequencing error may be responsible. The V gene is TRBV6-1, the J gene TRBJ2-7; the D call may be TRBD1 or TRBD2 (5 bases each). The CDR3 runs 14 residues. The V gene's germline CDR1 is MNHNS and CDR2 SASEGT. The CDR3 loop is CDSSTGTGPYERYF. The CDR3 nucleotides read TGTGACAGCAGCACCGGGACGGGGCCCTACGAGCGGTACTTC.

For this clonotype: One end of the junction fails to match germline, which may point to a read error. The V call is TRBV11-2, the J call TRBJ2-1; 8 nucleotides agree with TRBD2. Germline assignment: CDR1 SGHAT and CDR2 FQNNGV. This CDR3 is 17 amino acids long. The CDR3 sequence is CASNLGRGGGFYNEQFF. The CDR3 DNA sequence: TGTGCCAGCAACTTAGGTAGGGGCGGGGGGTTCTACAATGAGCAGTTCTTC.

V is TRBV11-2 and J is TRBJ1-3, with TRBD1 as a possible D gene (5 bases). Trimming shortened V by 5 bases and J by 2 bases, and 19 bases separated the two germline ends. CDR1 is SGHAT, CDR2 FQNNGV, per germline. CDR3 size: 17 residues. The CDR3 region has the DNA TGTGCCAGCAGCGTCTCACATACCGGGGCCCCTGGAAACACCATATATTTT. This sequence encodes CASSVSHTGAPGNTIYF.

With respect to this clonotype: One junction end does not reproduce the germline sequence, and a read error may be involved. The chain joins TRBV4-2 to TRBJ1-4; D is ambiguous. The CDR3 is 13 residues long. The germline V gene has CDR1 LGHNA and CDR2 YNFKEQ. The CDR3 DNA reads TGTGCCAGCACCCAGCCTCACCGTGAAAAATTGTTTTTT. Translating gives CASTQPHREKLFF.

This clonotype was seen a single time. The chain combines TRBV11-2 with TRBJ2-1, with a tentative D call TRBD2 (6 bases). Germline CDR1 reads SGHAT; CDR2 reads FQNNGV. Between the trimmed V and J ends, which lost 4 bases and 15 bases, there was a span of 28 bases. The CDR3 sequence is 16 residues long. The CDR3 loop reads CASSYPGISGSNERFF. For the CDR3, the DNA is TGTGCCAGCAGCTACCCCGGGATTAGCGGTAGCAATGAACGGTTCTTC.

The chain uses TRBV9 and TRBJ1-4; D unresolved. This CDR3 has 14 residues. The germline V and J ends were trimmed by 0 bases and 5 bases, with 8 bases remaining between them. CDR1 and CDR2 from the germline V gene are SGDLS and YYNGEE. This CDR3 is CASSVGDANEKLFF. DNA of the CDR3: TGTGCCAGCAGCGTAGGTGATGCCAATGAAAAACTGTTTTTT.

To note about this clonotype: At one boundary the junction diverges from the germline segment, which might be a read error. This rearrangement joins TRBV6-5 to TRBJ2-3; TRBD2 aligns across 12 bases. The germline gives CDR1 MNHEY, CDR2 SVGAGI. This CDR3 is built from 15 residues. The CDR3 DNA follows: TGCGTCAGCAACGCAGGACTAGCGGGAACAGATACGCAGTATTTT. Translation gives CVSNAGLAGTDTQYF.